Given below is one TCR beta chain in context. There are 16 residues in the CDR3. Germline values: CDR1 SQVTM, CDR2 ANQGSEA. V was clipped by 6 bases and J by 3 bases; unmatched bases: 15. These data belong to a study of blood T cell repertoires in COVID-19. About the study: Whether acute or convalescent, the COVID-19 samples came from the United States, Italy and Spain. PBMCs, B-cell-depleted T cells, or T cells were the source of the cDNA or gDNA that made up the material.

In the original workflow: Reference gene primers were amplified, and this amplification served to estimate nucleated cell counts. Method: immunoSEQ multiplex PCR; TCRdb's copy keeps in-frame clones and lacks some. That table gives V, J and clone size, and the DNA gave D and trimming. The sample contains around 200,000 clones, approximately 84% of which appear only once. The sequencing input was peripheral blood. The V call is TRBV29-1, the J call TRBJ1-2; 8 positions agree with TRBD1. The receptor was derived from a human donor in a cohort sampled during active COVID-19. The CDR3 loop reads CSVDLETGGLDYGYTF. The CDR3 DNA sequence: TGCAGCGTCGATCTTGAAACAGGGGGATTGGACTATGGCTACACCTTC. The complete variable domain, with remaining parts taken from reference TRBV29-1 and TRBJ1-2, reads SAVISQKPSRDICQRGTSLTIQCQVDSQVTMMFWYRQQPGQSLTLIATANQGSEATYESGFVIDKFPISRPNLTFSTLTVSNMSPEDSSIYLCSVDLETGGLDYGYTFGSGTRLTVV.